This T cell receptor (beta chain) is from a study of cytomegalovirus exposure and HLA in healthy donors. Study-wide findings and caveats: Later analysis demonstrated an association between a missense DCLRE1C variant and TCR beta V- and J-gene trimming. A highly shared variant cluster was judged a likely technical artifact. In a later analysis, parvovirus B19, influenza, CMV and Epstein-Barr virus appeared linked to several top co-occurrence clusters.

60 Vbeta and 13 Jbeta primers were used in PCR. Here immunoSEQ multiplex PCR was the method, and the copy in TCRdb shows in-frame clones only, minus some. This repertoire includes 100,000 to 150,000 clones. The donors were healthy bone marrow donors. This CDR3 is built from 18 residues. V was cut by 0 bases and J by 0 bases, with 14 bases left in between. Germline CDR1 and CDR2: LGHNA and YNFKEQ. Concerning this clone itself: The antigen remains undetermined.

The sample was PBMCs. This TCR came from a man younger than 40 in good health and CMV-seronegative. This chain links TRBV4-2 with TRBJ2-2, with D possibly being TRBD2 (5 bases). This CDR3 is CASSQDEAGPPNTGELFF. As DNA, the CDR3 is TGTGCCAGCAGCCAAGATGAGGCGGGCCCACCGAACACCGGGGAGCTGTTTTTT.